The 8 T cell receptor beta chains below come from one sample, sequenced in a study of PD-1 blockade in classical Hodgkin lymphoma. The method was immunoSEQ multiplex PCR; TCRdb's version includes in-frame clones alone and lacks a portion of them. The sample contains around 45,000 clones, about two thirds of which appear only once. All trial patients relapsed after autologous stem cell transplantation. Sequences were derived from peripheral blood mononuclear cells (PBMCs), sampled at baseline. The receptor source for this set is a human donor with classical Hodgkin lymphoma.

The J gene is TRBJ2-3, the V gene TRBV11-3; 8 bases are shared with TRBD1. This CDR3 has 15 residues. The J segment lost 0 bases and the V segment lost 5 bases, leaving 4 bases of the junction unmatched. The germline V gene has CDR1 SGHNT and CDR2 YENEEA. Written as DNA, the CDR3 is TGTGCCAGCAGCCCAGGACAGGGCAGCACAGATACGCAGTATTTT. The encoded protein is CASSPGQGSTDTQYF.

V is TRBV29-1 and J is TRBJ1-1; TRBD1 might be the D (5 bases). V was cut by 5 bases and J by 0 bases, with 16 bases left in between. CDR3 length equals 15 residues. CDR1 and CDR2 from the germline V gene are SQVTM and ANQGSEA. DNA for the CDR3: TGCAGCGTTCTTTCCAGGGTTGGGGTGAACACTGAAGCTTTCTTT. Translation: CSVLSRVGVNTEAFF. Complete variable domain (other parts from reference TRBV29-1 and TRBJ1-1): SAVISQKPSRDICQRGTSLTIQCQVDSQVTMMFWYRQQPGQSLTLIATANQGSEATYESGFVIDKFPISRPNLTFSTLTVSNMSPEDSSIYLCSVLSRVGVNTEAFFGQGTRLTVV.

This rearrangement joins TRBV20-1 to TRBJ2-3; D is perhaps TRBD2 (5 bases). CDR3 length: 11 amino acids. CDR1 is DFQATT and CDR2 is SNEGSKA in the germline V gene (reference sequence). This CDR3 reads CTAGGTDTQYF. The CDR3, as DNA: TGCACTGCCGGGGGCACAGATACGCAGTATTTT.

In this sample, this clone turned up a few times. The V and J genes are TRBV21-1 and TRBJ1-1; TRBD1 reflects the table's D call only, with no check against the DNA. TRBV21-1 is a listed pseudogene. This CDR3 is built from 18 residues. DNA of the CDR3: TGTGCCAGCACCAGGGGGCACGAAGAGGGGTCCTTGAACACTGAAGCTTTCTTT. Translated, it gives CASTRGHEEGSLNTEAFF.

The chain recombines TRBV15 with TRBJ2-1; 9 bases agree with TRBD2. The CDR3 spans 15 residues. J lost 3 bases, V lost 7 bases, and 7 bases had no gene match. CDR1 LNHNV and CDR2 YYDKDF come from the germline V gene (reference sequence). The CDR3 protein is CATNRAGGNYNEQFF. CDR3 sequence (DNA): TGTGCCACCAACCGGGCGGGAGGGAACTACAATGAGCAGTTCTTC.

The rearrangement joins TRBV19 to TRBJ2-3; no reliable D call. The germline V and J ends were trimmed by 3 bases and 6 bases, with 7 bases remaining between them. CDR1 is LNHDA, CDR2 SQIVND, per germline (reference sequence). The CDR3 covers 12 residues. CDR3 bases: TGTGCCAGTAGTATGGGCCGGGATACGCAGTATTTT. It specifies CASSMGRDTQYF.

V gene TRBV28 combines with J gene TRBJ2-5; 9 nucleotides match TRBD1. The germline V gene has CDR1 MDHEN and CDR2 SYDVKM. The CDR3 length is 22 residues. V dropped 3 bases and J dropped 1; count of bases not matched to a gene: 24. The CDR3 sequence is CASSFSLKQGAKTRPGQETQYF. CDR3 sequence (DNA): TGTGCCAGCAGTTTCTCACTAAAACAGGGGGCGAAGACTAGGCCCGGCCAAGAGACCCAGTACTTC.

The chain combines TRBV19 with TRBJ2-2; TRBD2 agrees at 11 bases. After removal of 5 bases from V and 2 bases from J, the junction contained 13 bases not matched to a gene. CDR1 is LNHDA and CDR2 is SQIVND in the germline V gene (reference sequence). The CDR3 length is 19 residues. CDR3 loop: CASSFSGRAGGGNTGELFF. The DNA of the CDR3 is TGTGCCAGTAGTTTTAGCGGGAGGGCCGGTGGTGGTAACACCGGGGAGCTGTTTTTT.